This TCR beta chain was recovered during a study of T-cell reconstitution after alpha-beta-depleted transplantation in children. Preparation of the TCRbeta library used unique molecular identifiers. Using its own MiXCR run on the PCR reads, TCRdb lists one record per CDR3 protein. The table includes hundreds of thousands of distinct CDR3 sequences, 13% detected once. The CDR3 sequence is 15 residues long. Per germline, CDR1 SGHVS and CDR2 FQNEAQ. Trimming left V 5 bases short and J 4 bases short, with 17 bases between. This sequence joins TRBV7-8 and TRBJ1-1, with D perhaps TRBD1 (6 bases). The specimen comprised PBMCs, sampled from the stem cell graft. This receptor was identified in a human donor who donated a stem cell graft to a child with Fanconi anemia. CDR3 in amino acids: CASSAHRVRGTEAFF. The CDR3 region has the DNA TGTGCCAGCAGCGCGCACAGGGTAAGGGGCACTGAAGCTTTCTTT.